Sequencing of this T cell receptor (beta chain) was carried out in a study of shared clonotypes between healthy human individuals. CD45RO-negative, CCR7-positively selected cells formed the naive CD8 fraction, excluding terminally differentiated effector memory CD45RA+ cells. The V gene's germline CDR1 is LGHNA and CDR2 YNFKEQ. CDR3 length equals 15 residues. Trimming took off 2 bases at V and 2 bases at J, with 10 bases between the two ends. Assay used: immunoSEQ multiplex PCR; TCRdb lists only in-frame clones, some missing. The sample records approximately 2,200,000 clones, roughly 91% being singletons.

Sample: naive CD8+ T cells from PBMCs. The chain joins TRBV4-2 to TRBJ2-1, with D uncertain. This sequence originates from a man aged 18-30 years in good health. Some clones in this sample may be carry-over from other donors' samples. The CDR3 region has the DNA TGTGCCAGCAGCCAATCCCGCGGAGCCTACAATGAGCAGTTCTTC. It yields the protein CASSQSRGAYNEQFF.